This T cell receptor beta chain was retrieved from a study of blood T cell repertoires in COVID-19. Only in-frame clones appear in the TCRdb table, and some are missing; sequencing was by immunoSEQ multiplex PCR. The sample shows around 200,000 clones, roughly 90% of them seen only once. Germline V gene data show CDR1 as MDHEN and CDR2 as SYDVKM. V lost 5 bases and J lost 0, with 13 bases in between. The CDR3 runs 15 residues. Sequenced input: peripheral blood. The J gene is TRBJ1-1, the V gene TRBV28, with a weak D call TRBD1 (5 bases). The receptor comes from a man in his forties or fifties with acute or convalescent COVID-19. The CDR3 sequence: CASSPRTSMNTEAFF. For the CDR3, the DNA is TGTGCCAGCAGTCCGCGGACAAGCATGAACACTGAAGCTTTCTTT.